This TCR beta chain was sequenced for a study of early T cells in non-severe SARS-CoV-2 infection. This clonotype came up many times. Individual cDNA molecules received unique molecular identifiers during library preparation. TCRdb analysed the 5' RACE reads with MiXCR anew, one entry per CDR3 protein. This sample has some 23,000 distinct CDR3 sequences, with 4.8% found just once. Germline assignment: CDR1 SGHAT and CDR2 FQNNGV. V lost 1 base, J lost 4 bases, and 13 bases lay in between. This CDR3 is 15 amino acids long. Sample: whole blood. This clonotype was sampled from an adult who was a healthcare worker with PCR-confirmed SARS-CoV-2 infection or an uninfected control (not recorded which). The chain employs TRBV11-2 and TRBJ1-2; D ambiguous. CDR3: CASSLARPGGYGYTF. Here the CDR3 DNA reads TGTGCCAGCAGCTTAGCTAGGCCGGGAGGCTATGGCTACACCTTC.